This is a list of T cell receptor beta chains from one sample in a study of human T cells and chemical hapten exposure. TCRdb re-called the RACE reads with MiXCR, one entry per CDR3 protein. Of 150,000 to 200,000 distinct CDR3 sequences in the sample, roughly 15% are singletons; the top ten hold approximately 1.5%. The sequencing here drew on whole blood, taken in connection with sensitization to the hapten diphenylcyclopropenone (DPC). The receptors derive from a woman in her thirties with alopecia areata. Some clones in this sample may be carry-over from other donors' samples. Each CDR3 is given with its conserved first and last residue. The D gene is left open where the match is weak. Size is omitted from some rows. Given values are once, few, many or a class for expanded clones.

clone_size | j_call | v_call | d_call | cdr3_nt | cdr3_aa
NA | TRBJ2-3 | TRBV15 | TRBD2 | TGTGCCACCAGCAGCGAGCGGGGGTTTCTGTCTGATACGCAGTATTTT | CATSSERGFLSDTQYF
NA | TRBJ2-3 | TRBV4-2 | TRBD2 | TGTGTCAGCAGCCTGCTTGTAGCGGGGGCCACAGATACGCAGTATTTT | CVSSLLVAGATDTQYF
NA | TRBJ2-7 | TRBV28 | NA | TGTGCCAGCAGTTTTGGGGGTTTGGCCTACGAGCAGTACTTC | CASSFGGLAYEQYF
many | TRBJ2-3 | TRBV28 | TRBD2 | TGTGCCAGCAGTTCGCCAGCGGGAGCAGGGGATACGCAGTATTTT | CASSSPAGAGDTQYF
few | TRBJ1-1 | TRBV6-2/TRBV6-3 | NA | TGTGCCAGCCACTTCCTGGGGACCGGGACTGAAGCTTTCTTT | CASHFLGTGTEAFF
NA | TRBJ2-7 | TRBV12-3/TRBV12-4 | NA | TGTGCCAGCAGTACAACTTCGGGCCAAGGTTACGAGCAGTACTTC | CASSTTSGQGYEQYF
NA | TRBJ2-1 | TRBV28 | TRBD2 | TGTGCCAGCAGTTTACGGGGGGTCAATGAGCAGTTCTTC | CASSLRGVNEQFF
NA | TRBJ2-1 | TRBV2 | NA | TGTGCCAGCACCCAGTGGGATGAGCAGTTCTTC | CASTQWDEQFF
few | TRBJ1-6 | TRBV5-1 | NA | TGCGCCAGCAGCGCCGACCCAGGGGTTTTTAATTCACCCCTCCACTTT | CASSADPGVFNSPLHF
few | TRBJ2-1 | TRBV7-9 | TRBD2 | TGTGCCAGCAGCTTAGTCGCGTCTAGCGGGGGGAATGAGCAGTTCTTC | CASSLVASSGGNEQFF
NA | TRBJ2-1 | TRBV12-3/TRBV12-4 | NA | TGTGCCAGCAGTTTTGGAGCGCCGAGCTCCTACAATGAGCAGTTCTTC | CASSFGAPSSYNEQFF
few | TRBJ2-1 | TRBV11-2 | TRBD2 | TGTGCCAGCAGCTTAGAATGGCTAGCGGGAGGCAGTGAGCAGTTCTTC | CASSLEWLAGGSEQFF
NA | TRBJ2-1 | TRBV29-1 | NA | TGCAGCGTAATCATTCAGAGCTCCTACAATGAGCAGTTCTTC | CSVIIQSSYNEQFF
NA | TRBJ2-3 | TRBV28 | NA | TGTGCCAGCAGTTTAGAAGGGAACTGGGATACGCAGTATTTT | CASSLEGNWDTQYF
many | TRBJ1-2 | TRBV27 | NA | TGTGCCAGCAGTTTATCCCCCAACTATGGCTACACCTTC | CASSLSPNYGYTF